This T cell receptor (beta chain) is drawn from a study of response to subunit inactivated influenza vaccine. TCRdb reanalysed the RT-PCR reads using MiXCR and keeps one entry per CDR3 protein. This sample yields approximately 250,000 distinct CDR3 sequences, of which approximately 12% are seen a single time; 7.8% belongs to the top ten. This clonotype was obtained from a man aged 45 to 65 who received an inactivated influenza vaccine. The sequencing used non-naive T cells sorted from PBMCs, collected 14 to 15 days before vaccination.

The CDR3 loop is CSANGGTSGGSYQETQYF. In DNA form, the CDR3 reads TGCAGTGCTAATGGGGGGACTAGCGGGGGAAGCTACCAAGAGACCCAGTACTTC. V gene TRBV20-1 combines with J gene TRBJ2-5; 14 bases fit TRBD2. V shed 4 bases, J shed 0 bases, and the junction held 10 bases outside the gene matches. The CDR3 has 18 amino acids. Germline V gene sequence: CDR1 DFQATT, CDR2 SNEGSKA (reference sequence).